This T cell receptor (beta chain) was documented in a study of T cell repertoires in cytomegalovirus infection. The overall study: Public TCR beta signatures provided an indication of both CMV infection and a matching HLA type. Study results and limitations: Dominant in the ex vivo response were TCR beta clonotypes restricted by HLA-C and specific for CMV.

TCRdb re-called the reads through MiXCR, storing one row per CDR3 protein. This sample carries 290,000 or so distinct CDR3 sequences, around 10% of them seen once, and the ten largest clones take approximately 2.4%. The CDR3 totals 13 residues. V shed 3 bases and J 9 bases; nucleotides not matched to a gene: 4. Germline V gene lookup returns CDR1 MNHNS and CDR2 SASEGT. This clonotype was seen many times. Its cognate antigen is unknown. The clonotype comes from a human donor in good health (CMV status not recorded). Some clones in this sample may be carry-over from other donors' samples. The sequenced sample was PBMCs. The chain recombines TRBV6-1 with TRBJ2-1; 8 bases align to TRBD2. CDR3 DNA: TGTGCCAGCAGTGACGGGAGGGGCACTGAGCAGTTCTTC. It specifies CASSDGRGTEQFF.